This TCR beta chain was retrieved from a study of cytomegalovirus exposure and HLA in healthy donors. Study-wide results and limits: Within an earlier analysis, most TCR beta V segments proved productive either about 87% or about 30% of the time. Later work found most CMV-associated TCR beta chains apparently HLA-restricted.

A note on this clone: Its antigen is currently unknown.

Whether this donor was CMV seropositive was not recorded. The CDR3 covers 15 residues. V was pared by 5 bases and J by 6 bases, with 5 bases of the junction left unmatched. From germline, CDR1 is MRHNA and CDR2 SNTAGT. PCR involved 60 Vbeta and 13 Jbeta primers. Repertoires were generated with immunoSEQ multiplex PCR, while TCRdb's copy carries only in-frame clones and drops some. The table shows roughly 58,000 clones, with approximately 80% occurring only once. The source is a human donor in good health. Sequencing was carried out using PBMCs. The chain couples TRBV6-4 to TRBJ2-1, with 12 bases matching TRBD2. Here the CDR3 reads CASSWTSGAFNEQFF. CDR3 nucleotide sequence: TGTGCCAGCAGTTGGACTAGCGGGGCTTTCAATGAGCAGTTCTTC.